The TCR beta chain under discussion was sequenced for a study of shared clonotypes between healthy human individuals. Naive CD45RA+ and memory CD45RA-negative subsets were split from CD4+ cells. V lost 2 bases, J lost 4 bases, and 8 bases lay in between. The germline CDR1 and CDR2 sequences are KGHSH and LQKENI. The CDR3 totals 13 residues. Libraries were prepared by immunoSEQ multiplex PCR; TCRdb keeps only in-frame clonotypes and omits some of them. The sample contains roughly 2.2 million clones, 90% to 95% of which appear only once. A word on this clone: This same CDR3 is encoded by further DNA sequences in the sample.

The sequenced sample was naive CD4+ T cells from PBMCs. The subset here: CD45RA+ positively selected. This sequence was found in a man aged 18 to 29 in good health. Some clones in this sample may be carry-over from other donors' samples. This sequence joins TRBV18 and TRBJ1-1; D is possibly TRBD1 (5 bases). This CDR3 is CASSPAGSTEAFF. The DNA of the CDR3 is TGTGCCAGCTCACCAGCAGGGAGCACTGAAGCTTTCTTT.